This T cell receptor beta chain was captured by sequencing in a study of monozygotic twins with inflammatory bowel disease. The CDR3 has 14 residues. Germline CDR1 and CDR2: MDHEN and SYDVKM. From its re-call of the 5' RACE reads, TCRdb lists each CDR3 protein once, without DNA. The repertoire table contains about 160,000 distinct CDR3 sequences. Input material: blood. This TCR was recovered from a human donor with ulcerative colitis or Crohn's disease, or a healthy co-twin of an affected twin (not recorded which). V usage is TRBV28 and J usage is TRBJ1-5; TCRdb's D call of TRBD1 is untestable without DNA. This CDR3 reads CASTDRVGGQPQHF.